This section outlines one TCR beta chain sequence together with its context. No antigen is known for it. This sample was included in a study of T cell responses to AZD1222 COVID-19 vaccine. The study, taken as a whole, reports: A mostly white British donor set with more females was recruited, and clonal diversity was possibly underestimated. Following two doses of AZD1222, Spike-specific TCR breadth and depth rose.

V dropped 6 bases and J dropped 4 bases, with 12 bases sitting between them. The CDR3 extends over 14 amino acids. The germline CDR1 and CDR2 sequences are SGHTA and FQGNSA. Second-dose schedules of about 4 or about 12 weeks were combined. Produced via immunoSEQ multiplex PCR; TCRdb's table is partial and in-frame only. The sample includes under 140,000 clones, roughly 92% of them seen just once. The rearrangement joins TRBV7-2 to TRBJ1-4, with D maybe TRBD1 (6 bases). The receptor was isolated from an adult who received the AZD1222 COVID-19 vaccine. The sample here was peripheral blood, taken 28 days after the second AZD1222 dose. The CDR3 here is CASRPTGINEKLFF. DNA for the CDR3: TGTGCCAGCAGACCAACAGGGATTAATGAAAAACTGTTTTTT.